This entry describes one T cell receptor beta chain. Profiling relied on immunoSEQ multiplex PCR, and the TCRdb table lists in-frame clones only, not all of them. The sample includes about 130,000 clones, around nine tenths of them seen just once. Germline V gene sequence: CDR1 SGHRS, CDR2 YFSETQ. The CDR3 extends over 16 amino acids. V shed 0 bases and J shed 0 bases, with 13 bases lying between them. This specimen comes from a study of control samples from healthy donors and cancer patients. This TCR derives from a man in his forties in good health. The V and J genes are TRBV5-1 and TRBJ2-7, with D possibly matching TRBD1 (5 bases). The specimen was blood. The DNA of the CDR3 is TGCGCCAGCAGCTTGGCCCAGACAGTCAGCTCCTACGAGCAGTACTTC. Amino acids: CASSLAQTVSSYEQYF.